The text below deals with one T cell receptor (beta chain). This specimen belongs to a study of control samples from healthy donors and cancer patients. Clones were sequenced by immunoSEQ multiplex PCR, and TCRdb holds only the in-frame ones, with some missing. The table lists some 110,000 clones, about four fifths of them singletons. The ends were cut back, 3 bases at V and 0 bases at J, with 2 bases in the middle. The CDR3 is made up of 12 amino acids. Sequencing used blood. The TCR sequence derives from a woman between 50 and 59 years old in good health. This chain joins TRBV12-3 or TRBV12-4 and TRBJ1-1; no clear D gene. The CDR3, as DNA: TGTGCCAGCAGTTTCATGAACACTGAAGCTTTCTTT. This encodes CASSFMNTEAFF.